This T cell receptor beta chain originates from a study of T cells in Graves' hyperthyroidism and ophthalmopathy. This clonotype was recorded at least ten times. J lost 3 bases, V lost 0 bases, and 4 bases had no gene match. The V gene's germline CDR1 is SGHRS and CDR2 YFSETQ. The CDR3 length is 15 residues. Diagnostic decisions used clinical symptoms, serum thyroxine and TRAb, thyroid ultrasound and orbital computed tomography. Amplified TCR beta CDR3 regions derived from RNA transcripts. In the first-round RT-PCR of the TCR CDR3, the HTBI primer set was used. TCRdb fed the multiplex PCR reads into MiXCR, producing one record per CDR3 protein. The sample gives about 540,000 distinct CDR3 sequences, under 60% of which show up once; around 7.7% is in the top ten.

The chain joins TRBV5-1 to TRBJ1-1; 8 bases are a match to TRBD1. This receptor was taken from a woman aged 18-35 years with Graves' hyperthyroidism. The source material was peripheral blood or thyroid tissue (not recorded which). DNA for the CDR3: TGCGCCAGCAGCTTGGGGGACAGGTCTGACACTGAAGCTTTCTTT. Residues: CASSLGDRSDTEAFF.